This T cell receptor (beta chain) emerged from a study of T cell responses to AZD1222 COVID-19 vaccine. The repertoire was sequenced with immunoSEQ multiplex PCR; TCRdb's copy has only in-frame clones and lacks some. The sample shows more than 95,000 clones, roughly nine tenths of them seen only once. The CDR3 loop spans 20 amino acids. The V segment lost 0 bases and the J segment 3 bases; nucleotides outside the gene matches: 12. Germline lookup yields CDR1 LGHDT and CDR2 YNNKEL (reference sequence). This clone has only one observation. The chain carries TRBV3-1 (or the pseudogene TRBV3-2) and TRBJ2-2; 11 nucleotides line up with TRBD2. This receptor was taken from an adult in good health. This material consisted of peripheral blood, taken on day 0 of AZD1222 vaccination. The CDR3 coding sequence is TGTGCCAGCAGCCAAGAAGGCCTAGCGGGAGGTTATAAGGACACCGGGGAGCTGTTTTTT. Its translation is CASSQEGLAGGYKDTGELFF.